Listed below are T cell receptor beta chains from one sample, sequenced in a study of CD8+CD57+ T cells in acquired aplastic anemia. TCRdb called the reads again in MiXCR, with one record for every CDR3 protein. The data hold some 170,000 distinct CDR3 sequences, with around 40% observed a single time. Sequenced sample: sorted CD4+, CD8+, or CD8+CD57+ T cells (not recorded which) from PBMCs. Receptors were obtained from a human donor in good health. Each CDR3 is given without its conserved first and last residue. D genes are given only for firm matches.

TRBV7-2	11	TRBJ2-7	.	ASSPGYGYEQY
TRBV2	10	TRBJ2-5	.	ASSSPAETQY
TRBV10-3	13	TRBJ2-3	.	AISESWGSTDTQY
TRBV7-9	11	TRBJ2-7	.	ASSDGKIYEQY
TRBV10-3	14	TRBJ2-5	TRBD2	AISDPTSGVGQTQY
TRBV3-1	11	TRBJ2-7	.	ASSRLGGYEQY
TRBV20-1	16	TRBJ2-1	TRBD2	SARTSGSSMGSYNEQF
TRBV7-9	10	TRBJ2-3	.	ASSLEVDTQY
TRBV25-1	13	TRBJ2-3	.	ASSEYSTSTDAQY
TRBV7-6	14	TRBJ2-5	TRBD1	ASSLGAGGRQETQY
TRBV25-1	16	TRBJ2-1	.	AGSEDHYGSRSYNEQF
TRBV4-1	13	TRBJ2-1	.	ASSQPGLTNNEQF
TRBV27	14	TRBJ2-7	TRBD2	ASRPQGLAGAYEQY
TRBV14	12	TRBJ2-7	.	ASSQVESNYEQY